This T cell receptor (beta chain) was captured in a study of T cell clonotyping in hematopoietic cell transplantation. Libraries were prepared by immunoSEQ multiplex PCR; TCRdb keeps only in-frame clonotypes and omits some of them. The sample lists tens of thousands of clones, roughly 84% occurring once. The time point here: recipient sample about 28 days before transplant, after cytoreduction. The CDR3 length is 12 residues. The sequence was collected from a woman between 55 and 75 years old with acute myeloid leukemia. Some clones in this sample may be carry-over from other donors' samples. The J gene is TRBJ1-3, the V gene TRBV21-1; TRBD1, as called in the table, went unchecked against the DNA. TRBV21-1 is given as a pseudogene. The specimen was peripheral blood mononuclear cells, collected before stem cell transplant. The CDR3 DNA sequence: TGTGCCAGGTTCCTTGGCGGAAACACCATATATTTT. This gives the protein CARFLGGNTIYF.